This TCR beta chain appears in the sequencing data of a study of cytomegalovirus exposure and HLA in healthy donors. The PCR had 60 Vbeta and 13 Jbeta primers. Measured with immunoSEQ multiplex PCR; TCRdb has only the in-frame clones, and not every one. Of roughly 200,000 clones listed, around three quarters are singletons. CDR1 and CDR2 (germline): SGHRS, YFSETQ. CDR3 size: 13 residues. After removal of 7 bases from V and 3 bases from J, the junction contained 3 bases not matched to a gene. This clone has more than one count but fewer than ten. The TCR was taken from a woman aged 40 to 55 in good health and CMV-seronegative. The V gene is TRBV5-1, the J gene TRBJ2-7, with TRBD2 matching over 11 bases. Sequencing used PBMCs. The CDR3 DNA sequence: TGCGCCAGCCATAGCGGGGGGGACTACGAGCAGTACTTC. As protein: CASHSGGDYEQYF.